A single sample is the source of the 9 T cell receptor beta chains below, sequenced in a study of memory CD4+ T cells and cytomegalovirus serostatus. Method: immunoSEQ multiplex PCR; TCRdb's copy keeps in-frame clones and lacks some. Of over 50,000 clones detected, about 80% appear once; the ten largest clones hold roughly 1.7%. Single viable CD3+CD4+CD8-CD45RO+ cells were sorted as the memory CD4+ T cells. The sample was memory CD4+ T cells from blood. The source of these receptors is an adult in good health and CMV-seronegative.

The chain uses TRBV7-9 and TRBJ2-3; 9 bases agree with TRBD2. The CDR3 has 15 amino acids. Germline CDR1 reads SEHNR; CDR2 reads FQNEAQ (reference sequence). Germline trimming cut 5 bases from V and 1 base from J; bases unmatched to any gene: 4. The CDR3 DNA follows: TGTGCCAGCAGCCCATTAGCGGGAGGCACAGATACGCAGTATTTT. This gives the protein CASSPLAGGTDTQYF.

This chain connects TRBV21-1 to TRBJ1-1; the D call in the table, TRBD1, was not verified against the DNA. TRBV21-1 is a recognized pseudogene. CDR3 length: 14 amino acids. The CDR3 sequence: CASSWPGQGWRAFF. The DNA of the CDR3 is TGTGCCAGCAGCTGGCCCGGACAGGGCTGGAGGGCTTTCTTT.

The chain links TRBV5-1 to TRBJ2-1, with 12 positions matching TRBD2. The germline CDR1 and CDR2 sequences are SGHRS and YFSETQ. CDR3 length: 16 residues. V shed 0 bases, J shed 9 bases, and the junction held 7 bases outside the gene matches. The CDR3 sequence: CASSLGDGLAGLEQFF. The CDR3 DNA reads TGCGCCAGCAGCTTGGGTGACGGACTAGCGGGGCTTGAGCAGTTCTTC.

This chain uses TRBV4-3 with TRBJ2-2; D unclear. This CDR3 comprises 14 residues. Germline V lookup: CDR1 LGHNA, CDR2 YSLEER. V was cut by 1 base and J by 5 bases, with 8 bases left in between. CDR3 nucleotides: TGCGCCAGCAGCCAAGGATTCGGGACCGGGGAGCTGTTTTTT. This encodes CASSQGFGTGELFF.

The J gene is TRBJ1-3, the V gene TRBV7-8, with D unclear. Germline V gene data show CDR1 as SGHVS and CDR2 as FQNEAQ. Trimming left V 1 base short and J 4 bases short, with 20 bases between. The CDR3 runs to 18 residues. CDR3 sequence reads: CASSLGVAEARWGNTIYF. CDR3 sequence (DNA): TGTGCCAGCAGCTTAGGGGTAGCGGAGGCCCGGTGGGGAAACACCATATATTTT.

J is TRBJ1-2 and V is TRBV5-1; 8 bases match TRBD1. The V and J ends lost 4 bases and 7 bases, in that order; junction bases with no gene match: 9. The CDR3 runs to 14 residues. Looked up from germline, CDR1 is SGHRS and CDR2 is YFSETQ. The CDR3 loop reads CASSAGQDSGGYTF. The CDR3, as DNA: TGCGCCAGCAGCGCGGGACAGGATTCGGGTGGCTACACCTTC.

The sample holds a few counts of this clone. The genes are TRBV4-3 and TRBJ1-1, with D unresolved. This CDR3 has 13 amino acids. Between the trimmed V and J ends, which lost 2 bases and 0 bases, there was a span of 4 bases. CDR1 LGHNA and CDR2 YSLEER come from the germline V gene. CDR3 sequence reads: CASSQTVNTEAFF. DNA for the CDR3: TGCGCCAGCAGCCAAACAGTGAACACTGAAGCTTTCTTT.

The chain combines TRBV29-1 with TRBJ2-1; D not resolved. Trimming shortened V by 5 bases and J by 0 bases, and 8 bases separated the two germline ends. Germline V gives CDR1 SQVTM, CDR2 ANQGSEA. The CDR3 has 13 amino acids. The CDR3 nucleotides are TGCAGCGTTCCAACAGACTCCTACAATGAGCAGTTCTTC. Translation gives CSVPTDSYNEQFF.

CDR3 DNA: TGTGCCAGCAGTGCGCGGGAGGGCCGGAACAATGAGCAGTTCTTC. Protein: CASSAREGRNNEQFF. The V gene is TRBV6-1, the J gene TRBJ2-1; 9 bases line up with TRBD2. Germline CDR1 is MNHNS and CDR2 is SASEGT. The CDR3 has 15 residues. Trimming at V came to 4 bases and at J to 5 bases, leaving 6 bases not matched to a gene.